Given below is one T cell receptor (beta chain) in context. Based on frequency, this clonotype is considered medium-sized (0.01 to 0.1%); no count was recorded. It lacks a known antigen. This entry is derived from a study of GPR56 and killer-like receptors on CD4 memory cells (dated by TCRdb to the late 2010s). Broadly, across the study: It was proposed in the study that human CD4+ memory T-cell differentiation and cytokine production potential are marked by progressive acquisition of KLRB1, KLRG1, GPR56 and then KLRF1. Healthy blood donors in the study were described as age-matched to the liver disease patients, whose median age was around 70 years.

This sample was sequenced with an Illumina HiSeq 2500. For construction of sequencing libraries, the recombined TCRbeta locus was amplified according to a previously published PCR protocol. The original methods were these. Any read whose average quality score fell below 30 was discarded, and IMSEQ was used to process the reads that remained. Vbeta gene, Jbeta gene and CDR3 amino acid sequence were used to define clonotypes. To quantify how much the repertoires of different populations overlapped, the Morisita-Horn index was computed on the top 100 expanded clones. Renyi diversity profiles, calculated on the top 100 expanded clones, were used to assess clonal diversity. TCRdb reprocessed the reads, so every CDR3 protein sequence counts as one entry and DNA is not shown. V and J calls and clone size were set by TCRdb, not the authors. The sample table on file contains around 2,000 distinct CDR3 sequences. Around 4.9% of the sample lies in the top ten.

Reading the germline V gene gives CDR1 SGHTA and CDR2 FQGNSA. Inclusive of the bounding cysteine and phenylalanine, the CDR3 is 13 residues long. The DNA is not on file. Paper-wide results and their limitations: TCR repertoire overlap was especially strong between late populations 4 and 5, and population 3 also partly overlapped. Rather than full repertoires, the diversity and similarity analyses used only the 100 most expanded clones in each population. Clonal frequency was low in the marker-negative population and increased progressively along the proposed pathway, with TCRbeta diversity decreasing accordingly. Clones dominating late populations 4 and 5 were also found in early populations 1 and 2, which the authors took as evidence for linear differentiation.

Prior to TCRbeta sequencing, five KLR/GPR56-defined CD4+ populations were enriched by fluorescence-activated cell sorting. To test a linear memory differentiation pathway, TCRbeta repertoires were sequenced from five CD4+ T-cell subsets defined by expression of KLRB1, KLRG1, GPR56 and KLRF1. TCR-sequenced cells came from peripheral blood of healthy control individuals, reported as five donors in the TCRbeta analysis figure. Heparinized peripheral blood was collected and all samples were processed within one hour of retrieval. To isolate peripheral blood mononuclear cells, blood was diluted 1:2 in PBS and put through Biocoll density gradient centrifugation at room temperature. Before flow sorting, CD4+ T cells were magnetically enriched from freshly isolated PBMCs using anti-CD4 MicroBeads. A BD FACSAria II was used to sort CD4+ T cells enriched from PBMCs of healthy donors according to marker expression. Surface staining used anti-KLRB1 clone 191B8, anti-KLRF1 clone 4A4.D10 and anti-KLRG1 clone REA261 antibodies from Miltenyi Biotec.

The chain uses TRBV7-2 and TRBJ1-5. Source material: memory CD4+ T cells from blood. This TCR derives from a human donor in good health. CDR3 sequence: CASSLGPNQPQHF.